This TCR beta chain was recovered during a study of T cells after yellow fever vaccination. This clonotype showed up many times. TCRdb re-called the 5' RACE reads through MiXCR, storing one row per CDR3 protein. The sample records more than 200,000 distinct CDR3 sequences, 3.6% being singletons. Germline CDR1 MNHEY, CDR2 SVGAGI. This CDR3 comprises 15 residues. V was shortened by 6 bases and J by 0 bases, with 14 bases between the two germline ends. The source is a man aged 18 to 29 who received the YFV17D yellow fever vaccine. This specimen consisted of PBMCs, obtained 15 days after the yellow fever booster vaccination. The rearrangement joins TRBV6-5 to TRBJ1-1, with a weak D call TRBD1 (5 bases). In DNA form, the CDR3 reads TGTGCCAGCAGCAAGACAGTTTACCTGAACACTGAAGCTTTCTTT. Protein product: CASSKTVYLNTEAFF.